This TCR beta chain was identified in a study of blood T cell repertoires in COVID-19. Study-wide background: The United States, Italy and Spain were the sources of the acute and convalescent COVID-19 samples.

Clones were sequenced by immunoSEQ multiplex PCR, and TCRdb holds only the in-frame ones, with some missing. Of roughly 130,000 clones listed, roughly nine tenths are singletons. The germline V gene has CDR1 LNHDA and CDR2 SQIVND (reference sequence). V gave up 6 bases and J gave up 1 base; unmatched junction bases: 7. The CDR3 covers 17 residues. This chain joins TRBV19 and TRBJ2-3; 13 bases agree with TRBD2. The receptor's source is a man over 45 with active COVID-19. The material sequenced was peripheral blood. The CDR3 here is CASRTSGGHGRTDTQYF. Written as DNA, the CDR3 is TGTGCCAGTAGGACTAGCGGGGGGCATGGTCGCACAGATACGCAGTATTTT.